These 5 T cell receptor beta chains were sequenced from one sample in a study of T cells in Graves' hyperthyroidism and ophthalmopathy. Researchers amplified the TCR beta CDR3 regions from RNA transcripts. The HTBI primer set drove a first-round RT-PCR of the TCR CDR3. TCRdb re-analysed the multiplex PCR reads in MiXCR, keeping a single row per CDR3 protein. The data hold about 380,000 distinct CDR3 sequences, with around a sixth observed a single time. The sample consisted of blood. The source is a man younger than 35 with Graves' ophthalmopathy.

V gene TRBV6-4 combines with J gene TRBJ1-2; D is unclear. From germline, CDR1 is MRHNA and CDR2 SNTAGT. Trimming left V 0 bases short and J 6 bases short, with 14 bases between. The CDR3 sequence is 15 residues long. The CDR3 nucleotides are TGTGCCAGCAGTGACTCCAGCGAGGGCAAGGATGGCTACACCTTC. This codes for CASSDSSEGKDGYTF.

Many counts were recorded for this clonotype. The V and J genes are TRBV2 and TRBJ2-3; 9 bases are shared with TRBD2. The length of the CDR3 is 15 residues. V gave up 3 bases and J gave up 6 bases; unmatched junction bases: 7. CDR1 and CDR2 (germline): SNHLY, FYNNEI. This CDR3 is CASSEFGGGEDTQYF. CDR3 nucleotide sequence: TGTGCCAGCAGTGAGTTTGGCGGGGGGGAGGATACGCAGTATTTT. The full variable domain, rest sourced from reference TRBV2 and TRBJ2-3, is EPEVTQTPSHQVTQMGQEVILRCVPISNHLYFYWYRQILGQKVEFLVSFYNNEISEKSEIFDDQFSVERPDGSNFTLKIRSTKLEDSAMYFCASSEFGGGEDTQYFGPGTRLTVL.

The CDR3 here is CASRKGAQGYQPQHF. The CDR3 region has the DNA TGTGCCAGTAGAAAAGGAGCGCAGGGGTACCAGCCCCAGCATTTT. V and J are TRBV19 and TRBJ1-5; D might be TRBD1 (6 bases). V lost 6 bases and J lost 7, with 19 bases in between. CDR1 is LNHDA and CDR2 is SQIVND in the germline V gene (reference sequence). The CDR3 length is 15 residues.

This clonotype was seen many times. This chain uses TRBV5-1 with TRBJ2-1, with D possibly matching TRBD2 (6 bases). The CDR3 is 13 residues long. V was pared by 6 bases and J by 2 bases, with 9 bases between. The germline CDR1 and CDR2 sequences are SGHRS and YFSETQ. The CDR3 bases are TGCGCCAGCAAACCGGGGGCCTACAATGAGCAGTTCTTC. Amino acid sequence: CASKPGAYNEQFF.

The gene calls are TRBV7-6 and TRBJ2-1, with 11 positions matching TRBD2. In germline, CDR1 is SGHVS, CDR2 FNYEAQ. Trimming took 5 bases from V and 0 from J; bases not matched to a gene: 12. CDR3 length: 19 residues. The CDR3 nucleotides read TGTGCCAGCAGCCGTAGCGGGGGGGCCCTTTTTAGCTCCTACAATGAGCAGTTCTTC. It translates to CASSRSGGALFSSYNEQFF.